These T cell receptor beta chains were read from a single sample in a study of blood T cell repertoires in COVID-19. Some clones are missing from TCRdb's copy, which holds only in-frame ones; the method was immunoSEQ multiplex PCR. The top ten hold roughly 2.3% of the sample, which has about 250,000 clones, 75% to 90% seen once. The sample taken for sequencing was PBMCs or T cells enriched from blood (not recorded which). Source of these receptors: a woman aged 18-29 years who had recovered from COVID-19. Both conserved end residues are part of each CDR3. The order of the fields is CDR3 length, J gene, D gene, clone size, V gene, CDR3 protein, CDR3 DNA. D genes are given only for firm matches. Clone size is shown for a subset of rows, as once, few, many or a class of expanded clone.

len: 14
j_gene: TRBJ1-2
d_gene: .
abundance: .
v_gene: TRBV2
CDR3aa: CASSVLTGKSGYTF
CDR3nt: TGTGCCAGCAGTGTTTTAACAGGGAAATCTGGCTACACCTTC

len: 15
j_gene: TRBJ1-1
d_gene: .
abundance: .
v_gene: TRBV11-2
CDR3aa: CASSFSGGMNTEAFF
CDR3nt: TGTGCCAGCAGCTTCTCGGGGGGGATGAACACTGAAGCTTTCTTT

len: 11
j_gene: TRBJ1-1
d_gene: .
abundance: .
v_gene: TRBV5-1
CDR3aa: CASSFGTEAFF
CDR3nt: TGCGCCAGCAGCTTCGGGACAGAAGCTTTCTTT

len: 13
j_gene: TRBJ1-1
d_gene: TRBD1
abundance: .
v_gene: TRBV12-3/TRBV12-4
CDR3aa: CASTRTGRGEAFF
CDR3nt: TGTGCCAGCACTAGGACAGGGCGGGGTGAAGCTTTCTTT

len: 18
j_gene: TRBJ1-6
d_gene: .
abundance: .
v_gene: TRBV27
CDR3aa: CASSSRGLPSSYNSPLHF
CDR3nt: TGTGCCAGCAGTTCCAGGGGTCTCCCGAGCTCCTATAATTCACCCCTCCACTTT

len: 15
j_gene: TRBJ2-3
d_gene: TRBD2
abundance: .
v_gene: TRBV6-5
CDR3aa: CASSYEGTSVDTQYF
CDR3nt: TGTGCCAGCAGTTACGAGGGGACTAGCGTGGATACGCAGTATTTT

len: 13
j_gene: TRBJ1-1
d_gene: .
abundance: .
v_gene: TRBV29-1
CDR3aa: CSVEAGRGTEAFF
CDR3nt: TGCAGCGTTGAAGCCGGGAGGGGCACTGAAGCTTTCTTT

len: 15
j_gene: TRBJ2-7
d_gene: TRBD2
abundance: .
v_gene: TRBV6-5
CDR3aa: CASSRTALAGGEQYF
CDR3nt: TGTGCCAGCAGTCGGACGGCACTAGCGGGGGGCGAGCAGTACTTC

len: 12
j_gene: TRBJ2-1
d_gene: .
abundance: .
v_gene: TRBV10-3
CDR3aa: CAITGSGNEQFF
CDR3nt: TGTGCCATCACCGGGTCGGGTAATGAGCAGTTCTTC

len: 14
j_gene: TRBJ2-1
d_gene: TRBD2
abundance: .
v_gene: TRBV2
CDR3aa: CASRRLAGGNEQFF
CDR3nt: TGTGCCAGCAGAAGACTAGCGGGGGGGAATGAGCAGTTCTTC

len: 14
j_gene: TRBJ2-7
d_gene: .
abundance: .
v_gene: TRBV6-6
CDR3aa: CASSYGTRDYEQYF
CDR3nt: TGTGCCAGCAGTTACGGGACAAGAGACTACGAGCAGTACTTC

len: 14
j_gene: TRBJ1-4
d_gene: TRBD1
abundance: once
v_gene: TRBV10-3
CDR3aa: CAISEGRDSEKLFF
CDR3nt: TGTGCCATCAGTGAAGGAAGGGACAGCGAAAAACTGTTTTTT

len: 15
j_gene: TRBJ1-6
d_gene: TRBD1
abundance: .
v_gene: TRBV27
CDR3aa: CASSPGQGANSPLHF
CDR3nt: TGTGCCAGCAGTCCCGGGCAGGGGGCCAATTCACCCCTCCACTTT

len: 15
j_gene: TRBJ1-3
d_gene: TRBD1
abundance: once
v_gene: TRBV3-1/TRBV3-2
CDR3aa: CASSPGQHSGNTIYF
CDR3nt: TGTGCCAGCAGCCCGGGACAGCACTCTGGAAACACCATATATTTT

len: 18
j_gene: TRBJ1-1
d_gene: .
abundance: .
v_gene: TRBV18
CDR3aa: CASSPTVGTTLRDTEAFF
CDR3nt: TGTGCCAGCTCACCAACGGTTGGGACAACACTCCGGGACACTGAAGCTTTCTTT

len: 14
j_gene: TRBJ1-2
d_gene: .
abundance: few
v_gene: TRBV25-1
CDR3aa: CASSEWGDSYGYTF
CDR3nt: TGTGCCAGCAGTGAATGGGGAGATTCCTATGGCTACACCTTC

len: 15
j_gene: TRBJ2-7
d_gene: .
abundance: .
v_gene: TRBV28
CDR3aa: CASSSPGAGDYEQYF
CDR3nt: TGTGCCAGCAGCTCCCCCGGGGCAGGGGACTACGAGCAGTACTTC

len: 14
j_gene: TRBJ1-1
d_gene: .
abundance: once
v_gene: TRBV11-1
CDR3aa: CASSLAPLATEAFF
CDR3nt: TGTGCCAGCAGCTTAGCGCCTTTGGCCACTGAAGCTTTCTTT

len: 12
j_gene: TRBJ1-2
d_gene: .
abundance: .
v_gene: TRBV7-9
CDR3aa: CASSLPNYGYTF
CDR3nt: TGTGCCAGCAGCCTCCCCAACTATGGCTACACCTTC

len: 16
j_gene: TRBJ1-6
d_gene: TRBD1
abundance: .
v_gene: TRBV5-1
CDR3aa: CASSLWTGSNNSPLHF
CDR3nt: TGCGCCAGCAGCTTATGGACAGGGTCGAATAATTCACCCCTCCACTTT

len: 15
j_gene: TRBJ1-2
d_gene: TRBD1
abundance: .
v_gene: TRBV28
CDR3aa: CASSYGTGGRYGYTF
CDR3nt: TGTGCCAGCAGCTACGGGACAGGGGGCCGGTATGGCTACACCTTC

len: 16
j_gene: TRBJ1-1
d_gene: TRBD1
abundance: .
v_gene: TRBV5-6
CDR3aa: CASSKPVQGWGTEAFF
CDR3nt: TGTGCCAGCAGCAAGCCTGTACAGGGGTGGGGGACTGAAGCTTTCTTT

len: 16
j_gene: TRBJ2-2
d_gene: TRBD1
abundance: .
v_gene: TRBV5-1
CDR3aa: CASSLRSGGDTGELFF
CDR3nt: TGCGCCAGCAGCTTGCGGTCAGGGGGAGACACCGGGGAGCTGTTTTTT

len: 15
j_gene: TRBJ1-2
d_gene: .
abundance: .
v_gene: TRBV13
CDR3aa: CASSLDWQGRGGYTF
CDR3nt: TGTGCCAGCAGCTTAGACTGGCAGGGTAGGGGTGGCTACACCTTC

len: 15
j_gene: TRBJ1-4
d_gene: .
abundance: once
v_gene: TRBV30
CDR3aa: CAWSLGQRRKEKLFF
CDR3nt: TGTGCCTGGAGTCTCGGACAGAGACGAAAGGAAAAACTGTTTTTT

len: 14
j_gene: TRBJ2-7
d_gene: .
abundance: .
v_gene: TRBV10-3
CDR3aa: CAISEQLNTDEQYF
CDR3nt: TGTGCCATCAGTGAGCAACTAAACACCGACGAGCAGTACTTC

len: 15
j_gene: TRBJ2-4
d_gene: .
abundance: .
v_gene: TRBV19
CDR3aa: CASSVGTIAKNIQYF
CDR3nt: TGTGCCAGTAGTGTAGGGACAATAGCCAAAAACATTCAGTACTTC

len: 14
j_gene: TRBJ2-3
d_gene: .
abundance: .
v_gene: TRBV19
CDR3aa: CASNRDTGTDTQYF
CDR3nt: TGTGCCAGTAACCGGGACACCGGCACAGATACGCAGTATTTT

len: 15
j_gene: TRBJ1-6
d_gene: TRBD1
abundance: .
v_gene: TRBV7-8
CDR3aa: CASNRGPSYNSPLHF
CDR3nt: TGTGCCAGCAATAGGGGGCCCTCCTATAATTCACCCCTCCACTTT

len: 15
j_gene: TRBJ1-2
d_gene: .
abundance: .
v_gene: TRBV19
CDR3aa: CASTNPGGTNYGYTF
CDR3nt: TGTGCCAGCACCAATCCGGGGGGGACTAACTATGGCTACACCTTC

len: 13
j_gene: TRBJ1-1
d_gene: TRBD1
abundance: few
v_gene: TRBV6-5
CDR3aa: CASRRTGGTEAFF
CDR3nt: TGTGCCAGCAGAAGGACAGGGGGGACTGAAGCTTTCTTT

len: 14
j_gene: TRBJ2-3
d_gene: .
abundance: .
v_gene: TRBV7-9
CDR3aa: CASSLGIEADTQYF
CDR3nt: TGTGCCAGCAGCTTAGGGATCGAGGCAGATACGCAGTATTTT

len: 13
j_gene: TRBJ2-3
d_gene: .
abundance: few
v_gene: TRBV12-5
CDR3aa: CASGPTGVRTQYF
CDR3nt: TGTGCTAGTGGTCCGACGGGGGTACGCACGCAGTATTTT

len: 14
j_gene: TRBJ1-5
d_gene: .
abundance: .
v_gene: TRBV6-5
CDR3aa: CASSSGMGNQPQHF
CDR3nt: TGTGCCAGCAGCTCCGGGATGGGCAATCAGCCCCAGCATTTT

len: 14
j_gene: TRBJ1-1
d_gene: TRBD1
abundance: .
v_gene: TRBV24-1
CDR3aa: CATSGDRGDTEAFF
CDR3nt: TGTGCCACCAGTGGGGACAGGGGGGACACTGAAGCTTTCTTT

len: 13
j_gene: TRBJ1-1
d_gene: TRBD1
abundance: once
v_gene: TRBV11-3
CDR3aa: CASSPGTGSEAFF
CDR3nt: TGTGCCAGCAGTCCAGGGACAGGTTCTGAAGCTTTCTTT

len: 17
j_gene: TRBJ2-7
d_gene: .
abundance: .
v_gene: TRBV21-1
CDR3aa: CASSKLKLGGLIYEQYF
CDR3nt: TGTGCCAGCAGCAAACTTAAGCTCGGGGGGTTAATCTACGAGCAGTACTTC

len: 12
j_gene: TRBJ1-2
d_gene: TRBD1
abundance: .
v_gene: TRBV28
CDR3aa: CASSWTGDGYTF
CDR3nt: TGTGCCAGCAGTTGGACAGGGGATGGCTACACCTTC

len: 14
j_gene: TRBJ2-7
d_gene: TRBD1
abundance: few
v_gene: TRBV5-1
CDR3aa: CASSAKGQPYEQYF
CDR3nt: TGCGCCAGCAGCGCTAAGGGACAGCCCTACGAGCAGTACTTC

len: 16
j_gene: TRBJ2-5
d_gene: TRBD2
abundance: .
v_gene: TRBV4-1
CDR3aa: CASSHLSPGLGQTQYF
CDR3nt: TGCGCCAGCAGCCATCTGAGCCCGGGACTAGGGCAGACCCAGTACTTC

len: 17
j_gene: TRBJ1-4
d_gene: TRBD1
abundance: .
v_gene: TRBV4-1
CDR3aa: CASSLGTGGATNEKLFF
CDR3nt: TGCGCCAGCAGCCTTGGGACAGGGGGCGCAACTAATGAAAAACTGTTTTTT

len: 14
j_gene: TRBJ1-2
d_gene: .
abundance: .
v_gene: TRBV28
CDR3aa: CASRVAGLSRGYTF
CDR3nt: TGTGCCAGCAGAGTGGCAGGACTTTCGAGGGGCTACACCTTC

len: 12
j_gene: TRBJ1-1
d_gene: .
abundance: .
v_gene: TRBV5-1
CDR3aa: CASRMANTEAFF
CDR3nt: TGCGCCAGCAGAATGGCGAACACTGAAGCTTTCTTT

len: 15
j_gene: TRBJ2-5
d_gene: TRBD2
abundance: .
v_gene: TRBV7-9
CDR3aa: CASSLDLAGARTQYF
CDR3nt: TGTGCCAGCAGCTTAGACCTAGCGGGGGCACGGACCCAGTACTTC

len: 13
j_gene: TRBJ2-3
d_gene: .
abundance: .
v_gene: TRBV29-1
CDR3aa: CSVEYRSTDTQYF
CDR3nt: TGCAGCGTTGAGTACAGGAGCACAGATACGCAGTATTTT

len: 14
j_gene: TRBJ1-1
d_gene: .
abundance: once
v_gene: TRBV9
CDR3aa: CASSVRGEDTEAFF
CDR3nt: TGTGCCAGCAGCGTACGAGGGGAGGACACTGAAGCTTTCTTT

len: 13
j_gene: TRBJ2-1
d_gene: TRBD1
abundance: .
v_gene: TRBV5-1
CDR3aa: CASRDRGGNEQFF
CDR3nt: TGCGCCAGCAGGGACAGGGGGGGAAATGAGCAGTTCTTC

len: 13
j_gene: TRBJ2-4
d_gene: .
abundance: .
v_gene: TRBV28
CDR3aa: CASSSGQRNIQYF
CDR3nt: TGTGCCAGCAGTTCTGGACAGCGAAACATTCAGTACTTC

len: 15
j_gene: TRBJ2-3
d_gene: TRBD2
abundance: .
v_gene: TRBV18
CDR3aa: CASSPTSGSTDTQYF
CDR3nt: TGTGCCAGCTCACCTACTAGCGGAAGCACAGATACGCAGTATTTT

len: 15
j_gene: TRBJ1-5
d_gene: .
abundance: .
v_gene: TRBV2
CDR3aa: CASSAGGSGNQPQHF
CDR3nt: TGTGCCAGCAGTGCGGGGGGCTCGGGCAATCAGCCCCAGCATTTT

len: 15
j_gene: TRBJ1-4
d_gene: TRBD1
abundance: few
v_gene: TRBV12-5
CDR3aa: CASGSGQGENEKLFF
CDR3nt: TGTGCTAGTGGTTCTGGACAGGGTGAAAATGAAAAACTGTTTTTT

len: 15
j_gene: TRBJ1-6
d_gene: .
abundance: .
v_gene: TRBV27
CDR3aa: CASSGTRTANSPLHF
CDR3nt: TGTGCCAGCAGTGGTACCAGGACAGCTAATTCACCCCTCCACTTT

len: 18
j_gene: TRBJ2-3
d_gene: TRBD1
abundance: .
v_gene: TRBV28
CDR3aa: CASSPVTLTGAGTDTQYF
CDR3nt: TGTGCCAGCAGTCCGGTAACTCTTACAGGGGCCGGCACAGATACGCAGTATTTT

len: 13
j_gene: TRBJ1-2
d_gene: .
abundance: .
v_gene: TRBV19
CDR3aa: CASRRDITYGYTF
CDR3nt: TGTGCCAGTCGAAGAGACATAACCTATGGCTACACCTTC

len: 15
j_gene: TRBJ2-3
d_gene: TRBD2
abundance: .
v_gene: TRBV6-5
CDR3aa: CASSYEAGSTDTQYF
CDR3nt: TGTGCCAGCAGTTACGAAGCGGGGAGCACAGATACGCAGTATTTT

len: 13
j_gene: TRBJ2-1
d_gene: .
abundance: .
v_gene: TRBV5-4
CDR3aa: CASSLDRHNEQFF
CDR3nt: TGTGCCAGCAGCTTGGACAGGCACAATGAGCAGTTCTTC

len: 16
j_gene: TRBJ1-1
d_gene: TRBD1
abundance: .
v_gene: TRBV19
CDR3aa: CASSPRTGRANTEAFF
CDR3nt: TGTGCCAGTAGTCCACGGACAGGGAGGGCGAACACTGAAGCTTTCTTT

len: 17
j_gene: TRBJ1-2
d_gene: .
abundance: .
v_gene: TRBV5-6
CDR3aa: CASSLWTQLGGLYGYTF
CDR3nt: TGTGCCAGCAGCTTATGGACACAACTCGGGGGGCTCTATGGCTACACCTTC

len: 14
j_gene: TRBJ2-7
d_gene: .
abundance: .
v_gene: TRBV12-5
CDR3aa: CASGDGAHFGRQYF
CDR3nt: TGTGCTAGTGGTGATGGGGCCCATTTCGGGCGGCAGTACTTC

len: 17
j_gene: TRBJ1-5
d_gene: TRBD1
abundance: .
v_gene: TRBV27
CDR3aa: CASSLRQGPVSNQPQHF
CDR3nt: TGTGCCAGCAGTTTACGACAGGGACCAGTTAGCAATCAGCCCCAGCATTTT